These 14 T cell receptor beta chains originate from one sample sequenced in a study of early T cells in non-severe SARS-CoV-2 infection. A single record per CDR3 protein comes from TCRdb applying MiXCR to the 5' RACE reads. The data contain tens of thousands of distinct CDR3 sequences, around 3.9% of them seen just once; the ten biggest clones take up 9% to 10%. Sequencing input: whole blood. These receptors were obtained from an adult who was a healthcare worker with PCR-confirmed SARS-CoV-2 infection or an uninfected control (not recorded which).

This clonotype was recorded many times. The V and J genes are TRBV20-1 and TRBJ2-1, with 7 bases aligning to TRBD2. V gave up 3 bases and J gave up 7 bases; unmatched junction bases: 9. Germline V gene data show CDR1 as DFQATT and CDR2 as SNEGSKA (reference sequence). CDR3 size: 14 residues. CDR3 nucleotide sequence: TGCAGTGCTAGCGGGGACTACTTTCTTAATGAGCAGTTCTTC. This encodes CSASGDYFLNEQFF.

This clonotype occurred many times. The chain couples TRBV24-1 to TRBJ2-2; D is tentatively TRBD1 or TRBD2 (5 bases each). The germline gives CDR1 KGHDR, CDR2 SFDVKD. The V gene lost 10 bases and the J gene lost 4 bases, with 15 bases spanning the gap. The CDR3 spans 14 residues. CDR3 residues: CATGSAGTTGELFF. DNA of the CDR3: TGTGCCACTGGGTCGGCAGGGACCACCGGGGAGCTGTTTTTT.

J is TRBJ2-2 and V is TRBV20-1; 13 bases are a match to TRBD2. The CDR3 is made up of 15 amino acids. The germline gives CDR1 DFQATT, CDR2 SNEGSKA (reference sequence). The junction had 9 bases not matched to a gene; V was cut back by 6 bases and J by 8 bases. The CDR3 region is CSARTSGSSNGELFF. CDR3 bases: TGCAGTGCCCGGACTAGCGGGAGCTCAAATGGGGAGCTGTTTTTT.

The rearrangement joins TRBV4-3 to TRBJ1-2; D is unresolved. The V end was cut by 0 bases, the J end by 8 bases, with 16 bases between. CDR1 is LGHNA and CDR2 is YSLEER in the germline V gene. The CDR3 runs 15 residues. In DNA, the CDR3 is TGCGCCAGCAGCCAAGATACGCCGAAGTTGGGAGGCTACACCTTC. Protein: CASSQDTPKLGGYTF.

This clonotype has at least ten counts. The chain joins TRBV3-1 to TRBJ1-1, with D possibly TRBD1 on 5 matching bases. With 0 bases removed from V and 3 bases from J, the gap between germline ends came to 11 bases. CDR3 length equals 15 residues. Germline CDR1 reads LGHDT; CDR2 reads YNNKEL (reference sequence). The chain's CDR3 is CASSQDAGAYTEAFF. The CDR3 region has the DNA TGTGCCAGCAGCCAAGACGCTGGGGCTTACACTGAAGCTTTCTTT.

This clonotype has at least ten counts. The rearrangement uses TRBV11-3 and TRBJ2-1; 11 positions agree with TRBD2. V shed 1 base and J 4 bases; nucleotides not matched to a gene: 6. This CDR3 region has 17 residues. From germline, CDR1 is SGHNT and CDR2 YENEEA. The CDR3 DNA follows: TGTGCCAGCAGCTTAGCGGGGCTAGCGGGAGGTTACAATGAGCAGTTCTTC. Its protein product is CASSLAGLAGGYNEQFF.

There are many counts of this clonotype. The chain joins TRBV28 to TRBJ2-5; TRBD1 aligns across 7 bases. J gave up 9 bases and V 7 bases, and 17 bases lay outside the gene matches. The CDR3 consists of 15 residues. The V gene's germline CDR1 is MDHEN and CDR2 SYDVKM. In DNA form, the CDR3 reads TGTGCCAGCACCCCTTGGGGGACAGTGACAAATCCCCAGTACTTC. It is translated as CASTPWGTVTNPQYF.

This clonotype was counted between two and nine times. The chain joins TRBV19 to TRBJ2-1; TRBD2 is a possible D gene (6 bases). The CDR3 contains 15 residues. Germline V gene data show CDR1 as LNHDA and CDR2 as SQIVND (reference sequence). The V gene lost 9 bases and the J gene lost 2 bases, with 17 bases spanning the gap. CDR3 amino acids: CASAARAGPYNEQFF. CDR3 in DNA: TGTGCCAGCGCGGCCCGGGCGGGACCCTACAATGAGCAGTTCTTC. The whole variable domain, filled in from reference TRBV19 and TRBJ2-1, reads DGGITQSPKYLFRKEGQNVTLSCEQNLNHDAMYWYRQDPGQGLRLIYYSQIVNDFQKGDIAEGYSVSREKKESFPLTVTSAQKNPTAFYLCASAARAGPYNEQFFGPGTRLTVL.

V is TRBV5-1 and J is TRBJ1-4; the D gene is possibly TRBD1 (5 bases). Trimming left V 0 bases short and J 5 bases short, with 8 bases between. The CDR3 runs to 14 residues. In germline, CDR1 is SGHRS, CDR2 YFSETQ. The CDR3 sequence: CASSLGGGNEKLFF. CDR3 sequence (DNA): TGCGCCAGCAGCTTGGGGGGCGGAAATGAAAAACTGTTTTTT. The entire variable domain, with the rest obtained from reference TRBV5-1 and TRBJ1-4, is as follows: KAGVTQTPRYLIKTRGQQVTLSCSPISGHRSVSWYQQTPGQGLQFLFEYFSETQRNKGNFPGRFSGRQFSNSRSEMNVSTLELGDSALYLCASSLGGGNEKLFFGSGTQLSVL.

This clonotype was detected only a few times. The V call is TRBV18, the J call TRBJ2-5; possible D gene TRBD2, 7 bases. The germline gives CDR1 KGHSH, CDR2 LQKENI. V was clipped by 4 bases and J by 4 bases, with 16 bases between them. This CDR3 spans 15 amino acids. The CDR3 DNA sequence: TGTGCCAGCTCACGCTCCGGGGGGCTAGGAGAGACCCAGTACTTC. Its translation: CASSRSGGLGETQYF.

This clonotype showed up many times. This chain joins TRBV6-6 and TRBJ2-1; 8 nucleotides line up with TRBD1. This CDR3 is 14 amino acids long. V trimming: 6 bases; J trimming: 2 bases; junction bases outside the gene matches: 3. CDR1 is MNHNY, CDR2 SVGAGI, per germline (reference sequence). The CDR3 DNA sequence: TGTGCCAGCAGGGCAGGGGGCACCTACAATGAGCAGTTCTTC. Translation: CASRAGGTYNEQFF.

The sample holds many counts of this clonotype. The chain carries TRBV6-1 and TRBJ2-7, with D maybe TRBD2 (6 bases). The CDR3 length is 15 residues. V was trimmed by 7 bases and J by 3 bases, leaving 19 bases between them. CDR1 is MNHNS, CDR2 SASEGT, per germline. The CDR3 region has the DNA TGTGCCAGCAAGACCGCGCGGGGTGGCTACTACGAGCAGTACTTC. This translates into CASKTARGGYYEQYF.

CDR3 nucleotide sequence: TGTGCCACCAGTGGTGGCCTCTCCTACGAGCAGTACTTC. It encodes CATSGGLSYEQYF. The rearrangement joins TRBV24-1 to TRBJ2-7; D gene unclear. The germline V gene encodes CDR1 KGHDR and CDR2 SFDVKD. The length of the CDR3 is 13 residues. Trimming removed 5 bases from V and 0 bases from J, with 7 bases in between.

In this sample, this clonotype turned up many times. This chain connects TRBV10-3 to TRBJ2-7; TRBD2 is a possible D gene (5 bases). V shed 2 bases and J shed 6 bases, with 14 bases lying between them. CDR3 length: 14 residues. Germline CDR1 ENHRY, CDR2 SYGVKD. The CDR3 is CAISESEAGVEQYV. Here the CDR3 DNA reads TGTGCCATCAGTGAGAGTGAGGCCGGGGTCGAGCAGTACGTC.